What follows are 29 T cell receptor beta chains derived from one specimen sequenced in a study of blood T cell repertoires in COVID-19. The repertoire was sequenced with immunoSEQ multiplex PCR; TCRdb's copy has only in-frame clones and lacks some. Of about 240,000 clones detected, around 86% appear once; the ten largest clones hold about 12%. The sequenced material came from peripheral blood. These receptors came from a man older than 75 with acute or convalescent COVID-19.

This sequence joins TRBV5-4 and TRBJ2-5; 7 bases line up with TRBD2. The ends lost 4 bases at V and 3 bases at J; junction bases unmatched: 9. Germline CDR1 and CDR2: SGHNT and YYREEE (reference sequence). This CDR3 comprises 15 residues. The CDR3 region has the DNA TGTGCCAGCAGCCCCAGGGCTAGCGGAGAAGAGACCCAGTACTTC. Its translation is CASSPRASGEETQYF.

The rearrangement joins TRBV7-2 to TRBJ2-7; the match to TRBD2 covers 13 bases. J was trimmed by 10 bases and V by 7 bases; bases with no gene match: 7. The CDR3 has 13 amino acids. Germline values: CDR1 SGHTA, CDR2 FQGNSA. The CDR3, as DNA: TGTGCCAGCACCACGGGACTAGCGGGGCCCCAGTACTTC. This translates into CASTTGLAGPQYF.

This chain links TRBV18 with TRBJ2-7, with D unresolved. The V end was cut by 2 bases, the J end by 6 bases, with 11 bases between. CDR1 and CDR2 from the germline V gene are KGHSH and LQKENI. This CDR3 is 13 amino acids long. DNA of the CDR3: TGTGCCAGCTCACCATCTGCGGTAGTCGAGCAGTACTTC. Translation: CASSPSAVVEQYF.

This clone was recorded only once. The chain has TRBV5-6 and TRBJ1-2; D remains ambiguous. This CDR3 has 13 amino acids. CDR1 is SGHDT, CDR2 YYEEEE, per germline. Trimming removed 4 bases from V and 7 bases from J, with 14 bases in between. The CDR3 nucleotides are TGTGCCAGCAGCGCCTACCGGGGTTCTGGCTACACCTTC. Amino acids: CASSAYRGSGYTF.

The chain couples TRBV29-1 to TRBJ2-7; 9 nucleotides agree with TRBD1. The ends lost 7 bases at V and 5 bases at J; junction bases unmatched: 12. Germline CDR1 and CDR2: SQVTM and ANQGSEA. CDR3 length: 14 residues. The CDR3 nucleotides read TGCAGCGCCTCACAGGACAGGGGTGTGGACGAGCAGTACTTC. Protein: CSASQDRGVDEQYF.

The gene calls are TRBV5-4 and TRBJ1-6; D possibly corresponds to TRBD1 (5 bases). The germline V gene encodes CDR1 SGHNT and CDR2 YYREEE (reference sequence). The V end lost 0 bases, the J end lost 6 bases, and 10 bases lay between the germline ends. CDR3 length: 15 amino acids. The CDR3 DNA reads TGTGCCAGCAGCTTGGAAGGGACTGTTAATTCACCCCTCCACTTT. Translating gives CASSLEGTVNSPLHF.

The chain carries TRBV5-1 and TRBJ1-1, with 8 bases lining up with TRBD1. Looked up from germline, CDR1 is SGHRS and CDR2 is YFSETQ. Trimming removed 0 bases from V and 1 base from J; junction bases left unmatched: 2. This CDR3 is built from 15 residues. The CDR3 sequence: CASSLAGTGNTEAFF. In DNA, the CDR3 is TGCGCCAGCAGCTTGGCTGGGACAGGGAACACTGAAGCTTTCTTT. Variable domain in full (rest from reference TRBV5-1 and TRBJ1-1): KAGVTQTPRYLIKTRGQQVTLSCSPISGHRSVSWYQQTPGQGLQFLFEYFSETQRNKGNFPGRFSGRQFSNSRSEMNVSTLELGDSALYLCASSLAGTGNTEAFFGQGTRLTVV.

This chain links TRBV6-5 with TRBJ2-7, with 7 nucleotides matching TRBD1. Germline assignment: CDR1 MNHEY and CDR2 SVGAGI. The V gene end was trimmed by 5 bases and the J gene end by 3 bases; junction bases not matched to a gene: 7. The CDR3 contains 14 residues. The CDR3 nucleotides read TGTGCCAGCAGTCCAAGGACAGGCCGCTACGAGCAGTACTTC. This encodes CASSPRTGRYEQYF.

The rearrangement links TRBV5-4 to TRBJ2-1, with 9 bases aligning to TRBD2. Per the germline V gene, CDR1 is SGHNT and CDR2 is YYREEE (reference sequence). This CDR3 spans 17 amino acids. The V gene end was trimmed by 2 bases and the J gene end by 2 bases; junction bases not matched to a gene: 8. The CDR3 reads CASSFPSGRKAYNEQFF. CDR3 DNA: TGTGCCAGCAGCTTTCCCAGCGGGAGGAAGGCCTACAATGAGCAGTTCTTC. The full variable domain, rest sourced from reference TRBV5-4 and TRBJ2-1, is ETGVTQSPTHLIKTRGQQVTLRCSSQSGHNTVSWYQQALGQGPQFIFQYYREEENGRGNFPPRFSGLQFPNYSSELNVNALELDDSALYLCASSFPSGRKAYNEQFFGPGTRLTVL.

V usage is TRBV7-2 and J usage is TRBJ1-1; D perhaps matches TRBD1 (5 bases). This CDR3 is built from 14 residues. Trimming stripped 6 bases from V and 1 base from J, with 12 bases between. Germline V lookup: CDR1 SGHTA, CDR2 FQGNSA. CDR3 loop: CASSQGVRNTEAFF. The CDR3 DNA reads TGTGCCAGCAGTCAAGGGGTACGGAACACTGAAGCTTTCTTT.

The gene calls are TRBV7-9 and TRBJ1-2; D uncertain. CDR3 size: 12 residues. Germline V lookup: CDR1 SEHNR, CDR2 FQNEAQ (reference sequence). The germline V and J ends were trimmed by 1 base and 8 bases, with 8 bases remaining between them. Here the CDR3 reads CASSLDIGGYTF. CDR3 coding DNA: TGTGCCAGCAGCTTAGACATCGGGGGCTACACCTTC.

The chain carries TRBV2 and TRBJ2-1; D remains unclear. The CDR3 totals 14 residues. V was pared by 4 bases and J by 0 bases, with 7 bases between. Germline V gene sequence: CDR1 SNHLY, CDR2 FYNNEI. In DNA form, the CDR3 reads TGTGCCAGCAGTGGCCGGAGCTCCTACAATGAGCAGTTCTTC. Its translation: CASSGRSSYNEQFF.

This clone was seen more than once but under ten times. Other DNA sequences of this sample code for an identical CDR3. The chain is built from TRBV2 and TRBJ1-1, with 7 bases fitting TRBD1. The CDR3 consists of 14 residues. Trimming removed 6 bases from V and 0 bases from J; junction bases left unmatched: 4. Germline CDR1 SNHLY, CDR2 FYNNEI. CDR3 coding DNA: TGTGCCAGCAGAAGGGACAGAGTGAACACTGAAGCTTTCTTT. Translation gives CASRRDRVNTEAFF.

The chain couples TRBV11-3 to TRBJ2-1; a weak D match, TRBD2 (6 bases). The CDR3 extends over 14 amino acids. Trimming removed 5 bases at V and 4 bases at J, with 12 bases between. CDR1 SGHNT and CDR2 YENEEA come from the germline V gene. In DNA form, the CDR3 reads TGTGCCAGCAGCATAGGACGGGAGTACAATGAGCAGTTCTTC. This sequence encodes CASSIGREYNEQFF.

The chain carries TRBV27 and TRBJ2-3; D is possibly TRBD1 (5 bases). Trimming cost V 3 bases and J 3 bases, with 13 bases left between them. CDR1 MNHEY and CDR2 SMNVEV come from the germline V gene (reference sequence). The CDR3 is 15 amino acids. The CDR3 DNA is TGTGCCAGCAGTTTCGGCAGGGAAAAAACAGATACGCAGTATTTT. Translating it yields CASSFGREKTDTQYF.

CDR3 residues: CASSYSEGTSRTIYF. CDR3 coding DNA: TGTGCCAGCAGTTACTCGGAGGGCACATCACGCACCATATATTTT. The V call is TRBV6-5, the J call TRBJ1-3; D remains ambiguous. V was clipped by 0 bases and J by 9 bases, with 15 bases between them. This CDR3 region has 15 residues. Looked up from germline, CDR1 is MNHEY and CDR2 is SVGAGI.

The J gene is TRBJ1-1, the V gene TRBV28; D remains ambiguous. Per germline, CDR1 MDHEN and CDR2 SYDVKM. The CDR3 covers 12 residues. Trimming left V 2 bases short and J 11 bases short, with 12 bases between. CDR3 region: CASSLEAGRAFF. CDR3 bases: TGTGCCAGCAGTTTAGAGGCGGGCAGGGCTTTCTTT.

The chain combines TRBV19 with TRBJ1-2; no clear D gene. Trimming cost V 7 bases and J 7 bases, with 16 bases left between them. The germline V gene encodes CDR1 LNHDA and CDR2 SQIVND (reference sequence). The CDR3 sequence is 13 residues long. The CDR3 loop reads CASNPGGNRGYTF. The CDR3 DNA is TGTGCCAGTAACCCAGGAGGGAATCGTGGCTACACCTTC.

The V gene is TRBV11-3, the J gene TRBJ2-5, with a possible D match to TRBD1 (6 bases). The germline V gene has CDR1 SGHNT and CDR2 YENEEA. This CDR3 contains 17 residues. V was cut by 1 base and J by 5 bases, with 20 bases left in between. The CDR3 loop reads CASSLGPGGRGRETQYF. As DNA, the CDR3 is TGTGCCAGCAGCTTAGGTCCCGGTGGCAGGGGACGGGAGACCCAGTACTTC.

This sequence joins TRBV4-2 and TRBJ2-2; 7 bases match TRBD1. CDR3 length: 12 residues. Germline values: CDR1 LGHNA, CDR2 YNFKEQ. J lost 6 bases, V lost 7 bases, and 2 bases had no gene match. The CDR3 loop reads CASTTGAGELFF. The CDR3 DNA sequence: TGTGCCAGCACCACAGGGGCCGGGGAGCTGTTTTTT.

This sequence joins TRBV11-3 and TRBJ2-2, with 8 bases identical to TRBD2. Germline values: CDR1 SGHNT, CDR2 YENEEA. The V and J ends lost 3 bases and 6 bases, in that order; junction bases with no gene match: 6. The CDR3 covers 15 residues. The CDR3 DNA reads TGTGCCAGCAGCTTGGGGGGTAGCGGGGCCGGGGAGCTGTTTTTT. Translating gives CASSLGGSGAGELFF.

This chain links TRBV19 with TRBJ2-1, with D possibly matching TRBD1 (6 bases). The germline V and J ends were trimmed by 6 bases and 4 bases, with 10 bases remaining between them. The CDR3 totals 13 residues. The germline CDR1 and CDR2 sequences are LNHDA and SQIVND (reference sequence). The CDR3 reads CASSPGQYNEQFF. In nucleotides, the CDR3 is TGTGCCAGTAGCCCAGGACAGTACAATGAGCAGTTCTTC.

The J gene is TRBJ1-4, the V gene TRBV2; D is ambiguous. CDR1 is SNHLY and CDR2 is FYNNEI in the germline V gene. V lost 3 bases and J lost 14, with 22 bases in between. The length of the CDR3 is 15 residues. The CDR3 coding sequence is TGTGCCAGCAGTGATTTGGGGAGTCGTTATCTCAGGCTGTTTTTT. Encoded protein: CASSDLGSRYLRLFF. Complete variable domain (other parts from reference TRBV2 and TRBJ1-4): EPEVTQTPSHQVTQMGQEVILRCVPISNHLYFYWYRQILGQKVEFLVSFYNNEISEKSEIFDDQFSVERPDGSNFTLKIRSTKLEDSAMYFCASSDLGSRYLRLFFGSGTQLSVL.

This chain connects TRBV5-1 to TRBJ1-2; 7 bases align to TRBD1. The germline gives CDR1 SGHRS, CDR2 YFSETQ. The junction had 3 bases not matched to a gene; V was cut back by 0 bases and J by 4 bases. The CDR3 consists of 14 residues. This CDR3 reads CASSLGDSGYGYTF. CDR3 nucleotide sequence: TGCGCCAGCAGCTTGGGGGACAGTGGCTATGGCTACACCTTC.

V gene TRBV28 combines with J gene TRBJ2-1; TRBD1 might be the D (6 bases). Germline lookup yields CDR1 MDHEN and CDR2 SYDVKM. This CDR3 region has 16 residues. V lost 5 bases to trimming and J lost 6 bases, with 20 bases between them. The CDR3 DNA follows: TGTGCCAGCAGTCCCCCCCTAGGGCAGGGGTCCAATGAGCAGTTCTTC. The encoded protein is CASSPPLGQGSNEQFF.

V and J are TRBV28 and TRBJ2-7, with TRBD1 identical over 10 bases. The CDR3 extends over 15 amino acids. Trimming cost V 8 bases and J 2 bases; bases outside gene matches: 9. The V gene's germline CDR1 is MDHEN and CDR2 SYDVKM. CDR3 sequence reads: CASQLGTGVTYEQYF. The CDR3 nucleotides read TGTGCCAGCCAACTCGGGACAGGGGTTACCTACGAGCAGTACTTC.

This clone was found once. The chain has TRBV24-1 and TRBJ2-2, with D perhaps matching TRBD2 (7 bases). The CDR3 extends over 16 amino acids. Germline loops: CDR1 KGHDR, CDR2 SFDVKD. V was cut by 3 bases and J by 4 bases, with 14 bases left in between. DNA of the CDR3: TGTGCCACCAGTGATGTTCAGGGGAGGGTCACCGGGGAGCTGTTTTTT. The encoded protein is CATSDVQGRVTGELFF.

The genes are TRBV7-6 and TRBJ1-1; 10 bases align to TRBD1. The CDR3 is made up of 18 amino acids. The J segment lost 6 bases and the V segment lost 1 base, leaving 14 bases of the junction unmatched. Germline CDR1 reads SGHVS; CDR2 reads FNYEAQ. The CDR3 protein is CASSLGGTGEARGAEAFF. As DNA, the CDR3 is TGTGCCAGCAGCTTAGGGGGGACAGGGGAGGCGCGGGGAGCTGAAGCTTTCTTT. The entire variable domain, with the rest obtained from reference TRBV7-6 and TRBJ1-1, is as follows: GAGVSQSPRYKVTKRGQDVALRCDPISGHVSLYWYRQALGQGPEFLTYFNYEAQQDKSGLPNDRFSAERPEGSISTLTIQRTEQRDSAMYRCASSLGGTGEARGAEAFFGQGTRLTVV.

V usage is TRBV11-2 and J usage is TRBJ2-5, with a weak D call TRBD1 (5 bases). Trimming shortened V by 2 bases and J by 2 bases, and 12 bases separated the two germline ends. CDR1 SGHAT and CDR2 FQNNGV come from the germline V gene. The CDR3 covers 15 residues. The CDR3 here is CASSLRVRAQETQYF. The CDR3 coding sequence is TGTGCCAGCAGCTTAAGAGTCAGGGCTCAAGAGACCCAGTACTTC.